Included here is one TCR beta chain sequence, with context. As originally analysed: Quantification of nucleated cells was approximated via reference gene primer amplification. Here immunoSEQ multiplex PCR was the method, and the copy in TCRdb shows in-frame clones only, minus some. The DNA gave D and trimming, while V, J and clone size come from that table. Seen here are about 240,000 clones, around 88% observed once, and the top ten hold 2.5% to 3.5%. Recruits, aged about 18 to 89 years, lived in around 24 US areas. Donors were grouped by their self-reported clinical history. These data come from a study of blood T cell repertoires in COVID-19. Across the study: Acute and convalescent COVID-19 samples came from the United States, Italy and Spain.

The TCR was taken from a middle-aged woman with acute COVID-19. Sample: PBMCs or T cells enriched from blood (not recorded which).

The CDR3 nucleotides read TGTGCCAGCAGCTCCCGGGACAGGGATAATCAGCCCCAGCATTTT. It encodes CASSSRDRDNQPQHF. The chain links TRBV5-6 to TRBJ1-5; 9 nucleotides match TRBD1. The V segment lost 3 bases and the J segment 4 bases; nucleotides outside the gene matches: 5. In germline, CDR1 is SGHDT, CDR2 YYEEEE. CDR3 length: 15 amino acids.